These 16 T cell receptor beta chains were sequenced from one sample in a study of T cell responses to AZD1222 COVID-19 vaccine. Repertoires were generated with immunoSEQ multiplex PCR, while TCRdb's copy carries only in-frame clones and drops some. The table shows 78,000 or so clones, with around 89% occurring only once. The source material was peripheral blood, sampled on day 0 of AZD1222 vaccination. The receptors were sampled from an adult in good health.

This clone has ten or more counts. The chain combines TRBV5-1 with TRBJ2-7; 16 nucleotides agree with TRBD2. With V trimmed by 4 bases and J by 1 base, 2 bases remained unmatched. The germline V gene encodes CDR1 SGHRS and CDR2 YFSETQ. This CDR3 spans 16 amino acids. CDR3 region: CASSPGLAGGSYEQYF. The CDR3, as DNA: TGCGCCAGCAGCCCGGGACTAGCGGGAGGGTCCTACGAGCAGTACTTC. Filled out from reference TRBV5-1 and TRBJ2-7, the complete variable domain reads KAGVTQTPRYLIKTRGQQVTLSCSPISGHRSVSWYQQTPGQGLQFLFEYFSETQRNKGNFPGRFSGRQFSNSRSEMNVSTLELGDSALYLCASSPGLAGGSYEQYFGPGTRLTVT.

This CDR3 reads CASSLSQGGGQYF. The CDR3 DNA is TGTGCCAGCAGTTTATCCCAAGGGGGTGGGCAGTACTTC. The chain recombines TRBV27 with TRBJ2-7, with D possibly being TRBD1 (6 bases). The V end lost 0 bases, the J end lost 9 bases, and 12 bases lay between the germline ends. CDR1 is MNHEY and CDR2 is SMNVEV in the germline V gene (reference sequence). CDR3 size: 13 residues.

The V call is TRBV6-5, the J call TRBJ2-3; TRBD2 agrees at 7 bases. This CDR3 comprises 12 residues. Germline V gene lookup returns CDR1 MNHEY and CDR2 SVGAGI. V was pared by 8 bases and J by 2 bases, with 1 base of the junction left unmatched. The CDR3 sequence is CASGTNTDTQYF. In DNA, the CDR3 is TGTGCCAGCGGGACTAACACAGATACGCAGTATTTT.

V gene TRBV6-5 combines with J gene TRBJ1-1; tentative D call: TRBD1 (6 bases). Germline V gives CDR1 MNHEY, CDR2 SVGAGI. V was clipped by 2 bases and J by 1 base, with 14 bases between them. This CDR3 has 16 residues. The CDR3 coding sequence is TGTGCCAGCAGTTACCGACCCACAGGGCCGAACACTGAAGCTTTCTTT. As protein: CASSYRPTGPNTEAFF.

The CDR3 sequence is CASREQGTYNEQFF. CDR3 in DNA: TGTGCCAGCAGGGAACAGGGGACCTACAATGAGCAGTTCTTC. The chain employs TRBV14 and TRBJ2-1; 7 bases are shared with TRBD1. The CDR3 is 14 amino acids. Trimming took 6 bases from V and 2 from J; bases not matched to a gene: 4. Germline-derived CDR1 and CDR2 are SGHDN and FVKESK.

The J gene is TRBJ1-2, the V gene TRBV5-6; TRBD1 might be the D (5 bases). The CDR3 is 12 residues long. Trimming left V 4 bases short and J 8 bases short, with 12 bases between. Germline V gene lookup returns CDR1 SGHDT and CDR2 YYEEEE. This chain's CDR3 is CASSLREEGYTF. As DNA, the CDR3 is TGTGCCAGCAGCCTCAGGGAGGAAGGCTACACCTTC.

The chain carries TRBV4-1 and TRBJ2-7; possible D gene TRBD2, 7 bases. Trimming stripped 5 bases from V and 2 bases from J, with 10 bases between. The CDR3 is made up of 13 amino acids. Germline V gene lookup returns CDR1 MGHRA and CDR2 YSYEKL. The CDR3 nucleotides are TGCGCCAGCAGCATGGGGGGGCCCTACGAGCAGTACTTC. Translated, it gives CASSMGGPYEQYF.

The CDR3 spells CASSLPPSYEQYF. In nucleotides, the CDR3 is TGTGCCAGCAGTTTACCGCCCTCCTACGAGCAGTACTTC. V gene TRBV28 combines with J gene TRBJ2-7; D gene unclear. V shed 2 bases and J shed 0 bases, with 5 bases lying between them. CDR3 length: 13 residues. In germline, CDR1 is MDHEN, CDR2 SYDVKM. The whole variable domain, remainder taken from reference TRBV28 and TRBJ2-7, is DVKVTQSSRYLVKRTGEKVFLECVQDMDHENMFWYRQDPGLGLRLIYFSYDVKMKEKGDIPEGYSVSREKKERFSLILESASTNQTSMYLCASSLPPSYEQYFGPGTRLTVT.

This chain connects TRBV18 to TRBJ1-2; tentatively, D is TRBD1 (5 bases). From germline, CDR1 is KGHSH and CDR2 LQKENI. Trimming left V 3 bases short and J 2 bases short, with 7 bases between. The CDR3 extends over 13 amino acids. DNA of the CDR3: TGTGCCAGCTCACCGGGGGGGAACTATGGCTACACCTTC. It codes for CASSPGGNYGYTF. Full variable domain (outside the CDR3, taken from reference TRBV18 and TRBJ1-2): NAGVMQNPRHLVRRRGQEARLRCSPMKGHSHVYWYRQLPEEGLKFMVYLQKENIIDESGMPKERFSAEFPKEGPSILRIQQVVRGDSAAYFCASSPGGNYGYTFGSGTRLTVV.

The genes are TRBV27 and TRBJ1-1, with a possible D match to TRBD1 (6 bases). V lost 7 bases and J 1 base, leaving 10 bases between the germline ends. The CDR3 is 13 residues long. Germline loops: CDR1 MNHEY, CDR2 SMNVEV (reference sequence). The DNA of the CDR3 is TGTGCCAGCAAGTCGACAGGGAACACTGAAGCTTTCTTT. This gives the protein CASKSTGNTEAFF.

The V and J genes are TRBV15 and TRBJ2-7, with a weak D call TRBD1 (6 bases). Germline V gene lookup returns CDR1 LNHNV and CDR2 YYDKDF (reference sequence). There are 15 residues in the CDR3. V lost 1 base and J 5 bases, leaving 15 bases between the germline ends. CDR3: CATSRGSDSRNEQYF. CDR3 sequence (DNA): TGTGCCACCAGCAGAGGGTCGGACAGCCGGAACGAGCAGTACTTC.

The CDR3 region has the DNA TGTGCCAGCAGCGTCCCGGGACAGGGGGGAGAGACCCAGTACTTC. Amino acids: CASSVPGQGGETQYF. V is TRBV7-9 and J is TRBJ2-5; the match to TRBD1 covers 11 bases. V was clipped by 5 bases and J by 4 bases; unmatched bases: 6. CDR1 is SEHNR and CDR2 is FQNEAQ in the germline V gene (reference sequence). The CDR3 spans 15 residues.

This sequence joins TRBV7-9 and TRBJ2-2; no reliable D call. Trimming cost V 5 bases and J 6 bases, with 13 bases left between them. This CDR3 contains 14 residues. CDR1 and CDR2 (germline): SEHNR, FQNEAQ (reference sequence). The CDR3 spells CASSPHLSSGELFF. The CDR3 nucleotides are TGTGCCAGCAGCCCTCATTTATCGTCCGGGGAGCTGTTTTTT.

This chain uses TRBV5-8 with TRBJ1-4; tentatively, D is TRBD1 (5 bases). CDR3 length: 15 amino acids. Germline CDR1 SGHTS, CDR2 YDEGEE. V lost 0 bases, J lost 0 bases, and 6 bases lay in between. This chain's CDR3 is CASSLGQPTNEKLFF. The DNA of the CDR3 is TGTGCCAGCAGCTTGGGACAGCCAACTAATGAAAAACTGTTTTTT.

The rearrangement uses TRBV5-5 and TRBJ2-7, with D maybe TRBD1 (5 bases). CDR1 SGHKS and CDR2 YYEKEE come from the germline V gene (reference sequence). Trimming took off 4 bases at V and 6 bases at J, with 23 bases between the two ends. CDR3 length: 16 amino acids. The chain's CDR3 is CASSPYSTAQVREQYF. Written as DNA, the CDR3 is TGTGCCAGCAGCCCCTACTCGACAGCCCAGGTGCGCGAGCAGTACTTC.

Note on this clone: One end of the junction does not line up with germline, which may come from a read error. The chain is built from TRBV9 and TRBJ2-1; TRBD1 matches 10 bases. Germline loops: CDR1 SGDLS, CDR2 YYNGEE. CDR3 length: 16 amino acids. This CDR3 reads CAGSPRDRGTHNEQFF. Written as DNA, the CDR3 is TGTGCCGGCAGCCCGCGGGACAGGGGCACCCACAATGAGCAGTTCTTC.